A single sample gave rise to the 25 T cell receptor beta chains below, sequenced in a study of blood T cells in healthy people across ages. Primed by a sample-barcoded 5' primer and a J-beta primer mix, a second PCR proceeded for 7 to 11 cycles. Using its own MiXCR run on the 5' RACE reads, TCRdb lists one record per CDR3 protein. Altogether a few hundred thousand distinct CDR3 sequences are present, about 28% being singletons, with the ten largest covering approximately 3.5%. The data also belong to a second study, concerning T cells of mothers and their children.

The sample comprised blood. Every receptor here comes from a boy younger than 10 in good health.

The CDR3 protein is CASTPGGSGYTF. DNA of the CDR3: TGTGCCAGCACCCCGGGCGGTAGTGGCTACACCTTC. The chain couples TRBV12-3 or TRBV12-4 to TRBJ1-2; D unresolved. CDR3 size: 12 residues. V gave up 7 bases and J gave up 7 bases, with 13 bases separating them.

Here the CDR3 reads CASREGGTQYF. The CDR3 DNA follows: TGTGCCAGCAGGGAGGGCGGGACGCAGTATTTT. The chain employs TRBV2 and TRBJ2-3, with D perhaps matching TRBD2 (6 bases). The germline gives CDR1 SNHLY, CDR2 FYNNEI. The CDR3 is made up of 11 amino acids. V shed 6 bases and J shed 9 bases, with 10 bases lying between them.

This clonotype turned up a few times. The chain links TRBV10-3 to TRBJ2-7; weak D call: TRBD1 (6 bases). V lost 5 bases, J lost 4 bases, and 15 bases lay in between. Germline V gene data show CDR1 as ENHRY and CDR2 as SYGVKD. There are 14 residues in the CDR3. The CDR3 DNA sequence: TGTGCCATCAGTCCCACCGGGACATCGTACGAGCAGTACTTC. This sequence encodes CAISPTGTSYEQYF.

CDR3 bases: TGCAGTGCTAGAGGGCCGAGGGAGGAAGACACCGGGGAGCTGTTTTTT. Translation: CSARGPREEDTGELFF. This chain uses TRBV20-1 with TRBJ2-2; D is perhaps TRBD2 (6 bases). The germline V and J ends were trimmed by 1 base and 3 bases, with 15 bases remaining between them. Germline CDR1 and CDR2: DFQATT and SNEGSKA (reference sequence). The CDR3 runs 16 residues.

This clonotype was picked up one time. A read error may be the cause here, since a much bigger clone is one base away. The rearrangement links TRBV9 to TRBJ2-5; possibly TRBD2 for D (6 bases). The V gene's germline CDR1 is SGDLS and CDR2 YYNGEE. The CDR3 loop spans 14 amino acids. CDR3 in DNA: TGTGCCAGCAGCTCCTCTAGCGACCAAGGGACCCAGTACTTC. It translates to CASSSSSDQGTQYF. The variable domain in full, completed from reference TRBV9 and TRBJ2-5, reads DSGVTQTPKHLITATGQRVTLRCSPRSGDLSVYWYQQSLDQGLQFLIQYYNGEERAKGNILERFSAQQFPDLHSELNLSSLELGDSALYFCASSSSSDQGTQYFGPGTRLLVL.

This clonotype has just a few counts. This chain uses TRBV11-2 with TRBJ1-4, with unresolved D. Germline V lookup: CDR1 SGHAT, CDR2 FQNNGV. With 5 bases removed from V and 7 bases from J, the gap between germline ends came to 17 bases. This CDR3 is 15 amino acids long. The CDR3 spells CASSAMPGMGEKLFF. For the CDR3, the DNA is TGTGCCAGCAGCGCTATGCCGGGGATGGGTGAAAAACTGTTTTTT.

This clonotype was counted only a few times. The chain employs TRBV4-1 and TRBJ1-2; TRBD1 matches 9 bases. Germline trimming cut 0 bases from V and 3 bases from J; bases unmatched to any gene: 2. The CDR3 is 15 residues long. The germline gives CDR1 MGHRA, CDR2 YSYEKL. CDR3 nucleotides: TGCGCCAGCAGCCAAGAGGGACAGGGAGACTATGGCTACACCTTC. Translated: CASSQEGQGDYGYTF.

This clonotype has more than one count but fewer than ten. The CDR3 region has the DNA TGTGCCAGCAGACCCCCGGGACAGGGATTTAAGCCCCAGCATTTT. Translation: CASRPPGQGFKPQHF. The chain carries TRBV12-3 or TRBV12-4 and TRBJ1-5; 9 positions agree with TRBD1. After removal of 6 bases from V and 8 bases from J, the junction contained 11 bases not matched to a gene. This CDR3 comprises 15 residues.

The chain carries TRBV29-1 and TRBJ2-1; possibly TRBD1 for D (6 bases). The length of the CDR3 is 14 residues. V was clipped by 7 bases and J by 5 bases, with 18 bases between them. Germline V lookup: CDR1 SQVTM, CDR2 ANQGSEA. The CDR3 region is CSGTRGGTDNEQFF. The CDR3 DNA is TGCAGCGGCACCAGGGGTGGGACCGACAATGAGCAGTTCTTC.

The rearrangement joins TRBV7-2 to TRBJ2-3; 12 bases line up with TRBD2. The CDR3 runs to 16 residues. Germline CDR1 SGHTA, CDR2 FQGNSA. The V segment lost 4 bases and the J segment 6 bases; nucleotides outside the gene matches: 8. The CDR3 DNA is TGTGCCAGCAGCTCGAGACTAGCGGGGGCCCTGGATACGCAGTATTTT. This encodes CASSSRLAGALDTQYF.

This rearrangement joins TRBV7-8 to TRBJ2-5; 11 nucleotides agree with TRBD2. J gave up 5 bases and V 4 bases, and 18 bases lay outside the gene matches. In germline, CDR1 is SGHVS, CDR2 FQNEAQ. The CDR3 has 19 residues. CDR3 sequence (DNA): TGTGCCAGCAGCTACGCGTCCCAAATAGCGGGGGGGCCTCAGGAGACCCAGTACTTC. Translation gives CASSYASQIAGGPQETQYF.

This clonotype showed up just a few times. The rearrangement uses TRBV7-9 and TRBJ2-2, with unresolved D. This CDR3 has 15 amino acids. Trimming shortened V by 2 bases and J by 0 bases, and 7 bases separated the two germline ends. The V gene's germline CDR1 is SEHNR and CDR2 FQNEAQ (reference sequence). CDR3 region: CASSLSLANTGELFF. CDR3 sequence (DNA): TGTGCCAGCAGCTTAAGTCTAGCGAACACCGGGGAGCTGTTTTTT. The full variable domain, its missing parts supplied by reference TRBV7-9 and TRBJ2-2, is DTGVSQNPRHKITKRGQNVTFRCDPISEHNRLYWYRQTLGQGPEFLTYFQNEAQLEKSRLLSDRFSAERPKGSFSTLEIQRTEQGDSAMYLCASSLSLANTGELFFGEGSRLTVL.

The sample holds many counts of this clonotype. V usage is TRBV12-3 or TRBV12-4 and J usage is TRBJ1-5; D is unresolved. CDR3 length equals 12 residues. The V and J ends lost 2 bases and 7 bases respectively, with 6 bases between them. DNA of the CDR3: TGTGCCAGCAGTTTACAGGACCAGCCCCAGCATTTT. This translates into CASSLQDQPQHF.

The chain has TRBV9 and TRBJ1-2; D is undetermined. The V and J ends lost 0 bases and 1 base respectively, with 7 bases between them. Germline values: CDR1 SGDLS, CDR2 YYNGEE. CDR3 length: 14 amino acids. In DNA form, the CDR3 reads TGTGCCAGCAGCGTAGACGCGATTAACTATGGCTACACCTTC. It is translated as CASSVDAINYGYTF.

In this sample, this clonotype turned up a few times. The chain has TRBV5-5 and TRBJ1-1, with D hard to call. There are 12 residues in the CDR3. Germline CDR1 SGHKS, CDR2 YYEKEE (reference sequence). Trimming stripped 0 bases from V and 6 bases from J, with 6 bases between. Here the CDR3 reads CASSLALSEAFF. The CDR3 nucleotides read TGTGCCAGCAGCTTGGCCCTCTCTGAAGCTTTCTTT.

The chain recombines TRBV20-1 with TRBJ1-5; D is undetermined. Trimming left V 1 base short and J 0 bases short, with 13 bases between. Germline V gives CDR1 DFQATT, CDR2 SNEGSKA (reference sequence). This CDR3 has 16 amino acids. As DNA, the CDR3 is TGCAGTGCTAGAGCGGCGGGTGCCAATAGCAATCAGCCCCAGCATTTT. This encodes CSARAAGANSNQPQHF.

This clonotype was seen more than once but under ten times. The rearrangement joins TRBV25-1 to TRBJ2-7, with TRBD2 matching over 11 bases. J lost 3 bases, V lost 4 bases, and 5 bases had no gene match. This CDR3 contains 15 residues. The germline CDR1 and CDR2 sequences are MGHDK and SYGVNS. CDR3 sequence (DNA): TGTGCCAGCAGTGCGACTAGCGGGGATTTCTACGAGCAGTACTTC. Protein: CASSATSGDFYEQYF.

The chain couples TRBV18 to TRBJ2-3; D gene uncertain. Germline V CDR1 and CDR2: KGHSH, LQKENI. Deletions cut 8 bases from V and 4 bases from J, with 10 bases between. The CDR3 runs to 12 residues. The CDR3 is CASASGADTQYF. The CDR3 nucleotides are TGTGCCAGCGCTTCCGGAGCAGATACGCAGTATTTT. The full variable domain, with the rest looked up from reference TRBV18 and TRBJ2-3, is NAGVMQNPRHLVRRRGQEARLRCSPMKGHSHVYWYRQLPEEGLKFMVYLQKENIIDESGMPKERFSAEFPKEGPSILRIQQVVRGDSAAYFCASASGADTQYFGPGTRLTVL.

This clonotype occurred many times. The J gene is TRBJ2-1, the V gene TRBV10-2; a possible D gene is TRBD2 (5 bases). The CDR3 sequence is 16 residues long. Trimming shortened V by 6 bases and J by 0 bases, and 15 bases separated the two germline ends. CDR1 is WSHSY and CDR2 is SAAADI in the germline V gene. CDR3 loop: CASRKEGAISYNEQFF. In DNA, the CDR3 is TGCGCCAGCAGGAAAGAGGGAGCTATCTCCTACAATGAGCAGTTCTTC.

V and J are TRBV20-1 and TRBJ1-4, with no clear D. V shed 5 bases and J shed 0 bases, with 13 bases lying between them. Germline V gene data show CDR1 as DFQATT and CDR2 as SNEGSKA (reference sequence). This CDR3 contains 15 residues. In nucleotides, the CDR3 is TGCAGTGCTTGCAGATCGGGGACAACTAATGAAAAACTGTTTTTT. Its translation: CSACRSGTTNEKLFF.

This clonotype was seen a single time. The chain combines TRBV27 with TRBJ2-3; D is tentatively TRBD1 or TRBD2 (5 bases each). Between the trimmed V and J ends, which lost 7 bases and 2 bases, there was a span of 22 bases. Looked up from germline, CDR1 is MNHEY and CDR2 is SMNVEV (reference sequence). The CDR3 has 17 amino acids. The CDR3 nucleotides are TGTGCCAGCACCCCGGGGAGAGGGGTTGGGGCCACAGATACGCAGTATTTT. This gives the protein CASTPGRGVGATDTQYF.

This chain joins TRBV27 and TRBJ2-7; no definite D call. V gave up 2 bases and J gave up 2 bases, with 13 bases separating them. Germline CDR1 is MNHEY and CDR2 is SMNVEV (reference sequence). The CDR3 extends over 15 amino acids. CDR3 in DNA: TGTGCCAGCAGTTTAAGAAGGACCGAAACCTACGAGCAGTACTTC. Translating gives CASSLRRTETYEQYF.

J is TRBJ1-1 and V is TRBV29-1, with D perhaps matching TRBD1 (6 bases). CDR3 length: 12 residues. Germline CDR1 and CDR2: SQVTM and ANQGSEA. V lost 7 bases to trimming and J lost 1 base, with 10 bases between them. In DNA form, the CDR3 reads TGCAGCGCACAGGGTTCGAACACTGAAGCTTTCTTT. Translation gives CSAQGSNTEAFF. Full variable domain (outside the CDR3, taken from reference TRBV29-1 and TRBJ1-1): SAVISQKPSRDICQRGTSLTIQCQVDSQVTMMFWYRQQPGQSLTLIATANQGSEATYESGFVIDKFPISRPNLTFSTLTVSNMSPEDSSIYLCSAQGSNTEAFFGQGTRLTVV.

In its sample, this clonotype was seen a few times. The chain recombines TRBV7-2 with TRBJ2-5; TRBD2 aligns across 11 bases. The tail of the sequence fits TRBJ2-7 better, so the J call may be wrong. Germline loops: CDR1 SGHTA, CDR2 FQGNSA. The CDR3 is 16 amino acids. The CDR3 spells CASSKRGLADRYEQYF. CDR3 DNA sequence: TGTGCCAGCAGCAAAAGGGGACTAGCGGACCGCTACGAGCAGTACTTC.

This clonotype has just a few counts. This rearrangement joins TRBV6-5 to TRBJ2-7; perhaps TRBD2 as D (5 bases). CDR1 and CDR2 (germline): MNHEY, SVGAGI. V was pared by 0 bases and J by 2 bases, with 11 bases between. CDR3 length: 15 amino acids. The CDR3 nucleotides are TGTGCCAGCAGTTACTCGGTTAGCGCGACCTACGAGCAGTACTTC. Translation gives CASSYSVSATYEQYF.